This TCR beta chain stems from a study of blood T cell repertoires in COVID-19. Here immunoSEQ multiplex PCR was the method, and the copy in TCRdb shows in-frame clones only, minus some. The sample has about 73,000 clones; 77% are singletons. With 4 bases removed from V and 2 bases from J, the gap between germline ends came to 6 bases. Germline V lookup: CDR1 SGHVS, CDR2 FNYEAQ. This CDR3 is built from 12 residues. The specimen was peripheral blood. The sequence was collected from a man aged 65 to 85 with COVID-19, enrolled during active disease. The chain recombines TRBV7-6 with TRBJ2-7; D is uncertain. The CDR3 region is CASSSRTYEQYF. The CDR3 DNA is TGTGCCAGCAGCTCTAGGACCTACGAGCAGTACTTC.